These 7 T cell receptor beta chains share one sample of origin, sequenced in a study of OX40 agonist ivuxolimab in advanced cancers. Profiling relied on immunoSEQ multiplex PCR, and the TCRdb table lists in-frame clones only, not all of them. The sample consists of tens of thousands of clones, about four fifths of them appearing once. Specimen: CD4+ or CD8+ T cells sorted from blood, collected in a trial of the OX40 agonist ivuxolimab. Receptors originate from an adult with an advanced solid tumor such as melanoma, head and neck, liver or kidney cancer.

The CDR3 bases are TGTGCCAGCAGCCCGGACAGGGGATACTCTGGAAACACCATATATTTT. Its translation is CASSPDRGYSGNTIYF. V is TRBV7-9 and J is TRBJ1-3; 9 nucleotides agree with TRBD1. Germline-derived CDR1 and CDR2 are SEHNR and FQNEAQ (reference sequence). Losses at the gene ends were 5 bases for V and 0 bases for J; bases not matched to a gene: 5. CDR3 size: 16 residues.

About this clone: Mismatch with germline at one junction end may stem from a read error. The chain couples TRBV5-1 to TRBJ2-1, with D unresolved. Germline CDR1 and CDR2: SGHRS and YFSETQ. The CDR3 consists of 12 residues. CDR3 bases: TGCGCCAGCAGCCCGTCTTACAGTGAGCAGTTCTTC. Its translation is CASSPSYSEQFF.

This clone came up a few times. The gene calls are TRBV30 and TRBJ1-2; D uncertain. Between the trimmed V and J ends, which lost 2 bases and 6 bases, there was a span of 13 bases. The CDR3 totals 13 residues. The V gene's germline CDR1 is GTSNPN and CDR2 SVGIG (reference sequence). CDR3 nucleotides: TGTGCCTGGAGTAAATTGGGCTTAAATGGCTACACCTTC. Its protein product is CAWSKLGLNGYTF.

In DNA, the CDR3 is TGTGCCAGCAGCTTAGAGACAGGTAGCAATCAGCCCCAGCATTTT. This encodes CASSLETGSNQPQHF. This sequence joins TRBV7-2 and TRBJ1-5; weak D call: TRBD1 (6 bases). CDR1 and CDR2 from the germline V gene are SGHTA and FQGNSA. Trimming removed 1 base at V and 0 bases at J, with 7 bases between. This CDR3 has 15 amino acids.

The chain is built from TRBV28 and TRBJ1-1; D is ambiguous. The germline V gene has CDR1 MDHEN and CDR2 SYDVKM. The CDR3 spans 13 residues. V shed 9 bases and J shed 0 bases, with 11 bases lying between them. This CDR3 is CASLPPLNTEAFF. For the CDR3, the DNA is TGTGCCAGTCTTCCGCCCTTGAACACTGAAGCTTTCTTT.

The gene calls are TRBV19 and TRBJ2-7; D uncertain. With 5 bases removed from V and 0 bases from J, the gap between germline ends came to 8 bases. This CDR3 region has 13 residues. CDR1 is LNHDA, CDR2 SQIVND, per germline (reference sequence). The CDR3 here is CASSQDNSYEQYF. Written as DNA, the CDR3 is TGTGCCAGTAGTCAAGACAACTCCTACGAGCAGTACTTC.

This chain uses TRBV4-2 with TRBJ2-3; 9 positions agree with TRBD1. CDR3 size: 15 residues. Germline CDR1 reads LGHNA; CDR2 reads YNFKEQ. Trimming removed 3 bases from V and 7 bases from J; junction bases left unmatched: 8. CDR3 in DNA: TGTGCCAGCAGCCAGCCCACAGGGGGCGCAAATACGCAGTATTTT. It codes for CASSQPTGGANTQYF.